Sequencing of this T cell receptor (beta chain) was carried out in a study of blood T cell repertoires in COVID-19. Study as a whole: T cells, B-cell-depleted T cells, or PBMCs provided the cDNA or gDNA that served as material.

The repertoire was sequenced with immunoSEQ multiplex PCR; TCRdb's copy has only in-frame clones and lacks some. The table shows about 270,000 clones, with around 91% occurring only once. V trimming: 2 bases; J trimming: 3 bases; junction bases outside the gene matches: 4. The CDR3 extends over 15 amino acids. Per germline, CDR1 MDHEN and CDR2 SYDVKM. The source is a woman under 30 who had recovered from COVID-19. Input material: PBMCs or T cells enriched from blood (not recorded which). V usage is TRBV28 and J usage is TRBJ1-2, with 9 bases aligning to TRBD1. CDR3 in DNA: TGTGCCAGCAGTTTAACAGGGGGCCCTGACTATGGCTACACCTTC. Residues: CASSLTGGPDYGYTF.